The sequence of this T cell receptor (beta chain) was determined in a study of cytomegalovirus exposure and HLA in healthy donors. After removal of 4 bases from V and 7 bases from J, the junction contained 9 bases not matched to a gene. The CDR3 runs to 16 residues. Germline lookup yields CDR1 SGHAT and CDR2 FQNNGV. The PCR made use of 60 Vbeta and 13 Jbeta primers. The repertoire was sequenced with immunoSEQ multiplex PCR; TCRdb's copy has only in-frame clones and lacks some. Of some 140,000 clones listed, about 82% were seen once; the top ten hold about 4.5%. Sample: PBMCs. This receptor was obtained from a man under 40 in good health. This sequence joins TRBV11-2 and TRBJ2-1; TRBD2 agrees at 11 bases. This CDR3 reads CASSSLAGGPGNEQFF. The CDR3 coding sequence is TGTGCCAGCAGCTCCTTAGCGGGAGGGCCGGGGAATGAGCAGTTCTTC.